These 27 T cell receptor beta chains were all obtained from the same sample, sequenced in a study of blood T cell repertoires in COVID-19. The data were produced by immunoSEQ multiplex PCR, yet TCRdb's version contains in-frame clones alone and is incomplete. The top ten clones hold roughly 2% of a sample with about 99,000 clones, about four fifths of them seen once. Sample: peripheral blood. Receptors originate from a man between 70 and 80 years old with active or convalescent COVID-19.

The chain joins TRBV6-2 or TRBV6-3 to TRBJ2-7; TRBD1 matches 9 bases. Trimming took 0 bases from V and 0 from J; bases not matched to a gene: 3. Germline V gene data show CDR1 as MNHEY and CDR2 as SVGEGT. The CDR3 is 16 residues long. The CDR3 loop reads CASSYSGQGSSYEQYF. The CDR3 bases are TGTGCCAGCAGTTACTCAGGACAGGGGAGCTCCTACGAGCAGTACTTC.

This clone came up once. The chain employs TRBV5-1 and TRBJ1-1; possibly TRBD1 for D (6 bases). The V gene's germline CDR1 is SGHRS and CDR2 YFSETQ. V lost 9 bases and J lost 2, with 20 bases in between. This CDR3 has 15 amino acids. CDR3 in amino acids: CATRKDSATNTEAFF. In DNA form, the CDR3 reads TGCGCCACCAGGAAGGACAGTGCAACAAACACTGAAGCTTTCTTT.

This chain joins TRBV4-2 and TRBJ2-5; 7 bases are shared with TRBD2. Losses at the gene ends were 2 bases for V and 5 bases for J; bases not matched to a gene: 2. Germline CDR1 and CDR2: LGHNA and YNFKEQ. This CDR3 comprises 13 residues. The CDR3: CASSQRGGETQYF. The CDR3, as DNA: TGTGCCAGCAGCCAACGCGGGGGTGAGACCCAGTACTTC.

V usage is TRBV7-2 and J usage is TRBJ1-5; D gene unclear. Germline loops: CDR1 SGHTA, CDR2 FQGNSA. V lost 1 base, J lost 3 bases, and 4 bases lay in between. The CDR3 loop spans 13 amino acids. CDR3 bases: TGTGCCAGCAGCTTAGATAACAATCAGCCCCAGCATTTT. Translating gives CASSLDNNQPQHF.

On this clone itself: The same CDR3 arises from other DNA sequences in this sample as well. CDR3 amino acids: CASRGQGLNTEAFF. The DNA of the CDR3 is TGTGCCAGCAGGGGGCAGGGTCTGAACACTGAAGCTTTCTTT. The V call is TRBV6-5, the J call TRBJ1-1, with TRBD1 as a possible D gene (5 bases). The V and J ends lost 6 bases and 0 bases respectively, with 11 bases between them. CDR1 is MNHEY, CDR2 SVGAGI, per germline. There are 14 residues in the CDR3.

The chain links TRBV2 to TRBJ2-1; 7 bases fit TRBD2. The CDR3 covers 14 residues. Germline V gives CDR1 SNHLY, CDR2 FYNNEI. Trimming took 1 base from V and 6 from J; bases not matched to a gene: 3. CDR3 bases: TGTGCCAGCAGTGAAGTTAGGACTAGCAATGAGCAGTTCTTC. As protein: CASSEVRTSNEQFF.

V and J are TRBV28 and TRBJ2-1; 12 bases align to TRBD1. Germline values: CDR1 MDHEN, CDR2 SYDVKM. Trimming at V came to 8 bases and at J to 15 bases, leaving 14 bases not matched to a gene. The CDR3 sequence is 14 residues long. The CDR3 sequence: CASGPGQGAPRPFF. In DNA, the CDR3 is TGTGCCAGCGGACCGGGACAGGGGGCTCCGCGGCCGTTCTTC.

The chain employs TRBV7-2 and TRBJ1-3; TRBD1 matches at 7 bases. The V gene end was trimmed by 5 bases and the J gene end by 8 bases; junction bases not matched to a gene: 3. Germline CDR1 reads SGHTA; CDR2 reads FQGNSA. The CDR3 is made up of 12 amino acids. The CDR3 DNA is TGTGCCAGCAGCCCACAGGGGTACACCATATATTTT. This encodes CASSPQGYTIYF.

The rearrangement joins TRBV7-2 to TRBJ2-7, with TRBD1 as a possible D gene (6 bases). Germline V gives CDR1 SGHTA, CDR2 FQGNSA. V lost 6 bases to trimming and J lost 3 bases, with 12 bases between them. The CDR3 covers 13 residues. The CDR3 is CASRSTGLYEQYF. For the CDR3, the DNA is TGTGCCAGCAGATCTACAGGGCTCTACGAGCAGTACTTC.

The gene calls are TRBV5-4 and TRBJ2-1, with TRBD2 identical over 12 bases. Germline V gene data show CDR1 as SGHNT and CDR2 as YYREEE (reference sequence). The CDR3 spans 14 residues. The V and J ends lost 4 bases and 6 bases, in that order; junction bases with no gene match: 2. CDR3 loop: CASSEGLAGNEQFF. The CDR3 bases are TGTGCCAGCAGCGAGGGACTAGCGGGCAATGAGCAGTTCTTC.

The chain uses TRBV28 and TRBJ1-1; the D gene is possibly TRBD1 (6 bases). The CDR3 contains 12 residues. The germline CDR1 and CDR2 sequences are MDHEN and SYDVKM. Trimming cost V 5 bases and J 11 bases, with 15 bases left between them. CDR3 amino acids: CASSHQGKGAFF. CDR3 nucleotide sequence: TGTGCCAGCAGTCACCAGGGGAAGGGGGCTTTCTTT.

The rearrangement uses TRBV2 and TRBJ1-2; D remains ambiguous. The CDR3 extends over 14 amino acids. V was trimmed by 0 bases and J by 4 bases, leaving 9 bases between them. In germline, CDR1 is SNHLY, CDR2 FYNNEI. As DNA, the CDR3 is TGTGCCAGCAGTGAAGCGGAGGTTCTCTATGGCTACACCTTC. This sequence encodes CASSEAEVLYGYTF.

The chain links TRBV27 to TRBJ2-2; D possibly corresponds to TRBD2 (5 bases). The CDR3 has 13 residues. CDR1 is MNHEY, CDR2 SMNVEV, per germline (reference sequence). V lost 2 bases, J lost 5 bases, and 6 bases lay in between. CDR3 DNA: TGTGCCAGCAGTTTAACGGGGACCGGGGAGCTGTTTTTT. As protein: CASSLTGTGELFF.

The chain employs TRBV28 and TRBJ1-5; D gene ambiguous. Germline CDR1 MDHEN, CDR2 SYDVKM. V lost 8 bases and J 3 bases, leaving 8 bases between the germline ends. The CDR3 sequence is 12 residues long. CDR3 nucleotide sequence: TGTGCCAGCTCTATTGTCAATCAGCCCCAGCATTTT. Translating gives CASSIVNQPQHF.

This clone is a singleton in its sample. This rearrangement joins TRBV7-2 to TRBJ1-1; TRBD1 might be the D (5 bases). CDR1 and CDR2 (germline): SGHTA, FQGNSA. Deletions cut 1 base from V and 1 base from J, with 7 bases between. The CDR3 has 14 residues. The CDR3 region has the DNA TGTGCCAGCAGCTTAGACAGGCGGAACACTGAAGCTTTCTTT. It yields the protein CASSLDRRNTEAFF.

V usage is TRBV7-9 and J usage is TRBJ2-3; D might be TRBD1 (5 bases). This CDR3 contains 15 residues. Germline V gives CDR1 SEHNR, CDR2 FQNEAQ (reference sequence). The ends were cut back, 4 bases at V and 8 bases at J, with 19 bases in the middle. The CDR3 region is CASSSNQGSVGTQYF. For the CDR3, the DNA is TGTGCCAGCAGCTCAAACCAGGGAAGCGTGGGTACGCAGTATTTT.

The chain recombines TRBV10-1 with TRBJ2-1; 11 positions match TRBD2. This CDR3 spans 17 amino acids. Germline CDR1 reads WNHNN; CDR2 reads SYGVQD (reference sequence). The V segment lost 5 bases and the J segment 2 bases; nucleotides outside the gene matches: 8. CDR3 sequence: CASSNRPGLAAYNEQFF. The CDR3 region has the DNA TGCGCCAGCAGTAACAGGCCGGGACTAGCGGCCTACAATGAGCAGTTCTTC.

The CDR3 here is CASSPGNGGYGYTF. CDR3 in DNA: TGTGCCAGCAGCCCGGGGAACGGAGGGTATGGCTACACCTTC. This sequence joins TRBV7-9 and TRBJ1-2; D is ambiguous. Germline values: CDR1 SEHNR, CDR2 FQNEAQ (reference sequence). V lost 5 bases and J lost 5, with 15 bases in between. The CDR3 spans 14 residues.

The chain couples TRBV6-1 to TRBJ2-3, with D uncertain. The CDR3 is 13 residues long. Trimming took 3 bases from V and 4 from J, leaving 8 bases between them. The germline V gene has CDR1 MNHNS and CDR2 SASEGT. The CDR3 DNA follows: TGTGCCAGCAGTGATCCCCACTCAGATACGCAGTATTTT. It yields the protein CASSDPHSDTQYF.

This clone was picked up a small number of times. This chain uses TRBV5-6 with TRBJ1-1; D not resolved. The CDR3 contains 15 residues. V lost 2 bases to trimming and J lost 0 bases, with 11 bases between them. CDR1 is SGHDT, CDR2 YYEEEE, per germline. The CDR3 loop is CASSFRKIMNTEAFF. In DNA, the CDR3 is TGTGCCAGCAGCTTTAGAAAGATCATGAACACTGAAGCTTTCTTT.

The count of this clone is one. The CDR3 region has the DNA TGTGCCTGGAGTGGGATCGGGGTCACAGATACGCAGTATTTT. Its translation is CAWSGIGVTDTQYF. The V gene is TRBV30, the J gene TRBJ2-3; tentatively, D is TRBD2 (5 bases). The CDR3 contains 14 residues. The V end lost 1 base, the J end lost 2 bases, and 10 bases lay between the germline ends. The germline gives CDR1 GTSNPN, CDR2 SVGIG (reference sequence).

This clone was detected only a few times. This chain connects TRBV18 to TRBJ2-5; the match to TRBD2 covers 11 bases. Germline CDR1 KGHSH, CDR2 LQKENI. Losses at the gene ends were 2 bases for V and 2 bases for J; bases not matched to a gene: 10. The CDR3 has 18 residues. The CDR3 region is CASSPGLAGGPKQETQYF. The CDR3, as DNA: TGTGCCAGCTCACCAGGTCTAGCGGGGGGCCCCAAACAAGAGACCCAGTACTTC.

The J gene is TRBJ2-5, the V gene TRBV25-1, with TRBD2 matching over 11 bases. Germline CDR1 reads MGHDK; CDR2 reads SYGVNS. The CDR3 consists of 16 residues. The V segment lost 5 bases and the J segment 4 bases; nucleotides outside the gene matches: 9. The CDR3 loop reads CASSPRLAGIGETQYF. CDR3 DNA: TGTGCCAGCAGTCCAAGACTAGCGGGGATAGGAGAGACCCAGTACTTC.

The CDR3 sequence: CASSRTGGTEAFF. CDR3 nucleotides: TGCGCCAGCAGTAGGACAGGGGGCACTGAAGCTTTCTTT. V gene TRBV10-1 combines with J gene TRBJ1-1, with 10 bases matching TRBD1. CDR1 and CDR2 from the germline V gene are WNHNN and SYGVQD (reference sequence). This CDR3 region has 13 residues. Trimming cost V 5 bases and J 4 bases; bases outside gene matches: 1.

The chain recombines TRBV4-2 with TRBJ2-1; 11 positions match TRBD2. Germline V gene data show CDR1 as LGHNA and CDR2 as YNFKEQ. The CDR3 is 16 amino acids. The J segment lost 6 bases and the V segment lost 4 bases, leaving 8 bases of the junction unmatched. As DNA, the CDR3 is TGTGCCAGCAGCCCGAGGCGTGGGACTAGCGGCAATGAGCAGTTCTTC. Residues: CASSPRRGTSGNEQFF.

The chain couples TRBV7-2 to TRBJ2-7; 10 bases agree with TRBD1. The CDR3 spans 17 residues. CDR1 and CDR2 (germline): SGHTA, FQGNSA. The junction had 12 bases not matched to a gene; V was cut back by 4 bases and J by 3 bases. Written as DNA, the CDR3 is TGTGCCAGCAGCTCTTACCGGGGGGGACAGGGGTTCTACGAGCAGTACTTC. This translates into CASSSYRGGQGFYEQYF.

The genes are TRBV20-1 and TRBJ1-4; TRBD1 matches 9 bases. V gave up 3 bases and J gave up 7 bases; unmatched junction bases: 6. Germline lookup yields CDR1 DFQATT and CDR2 SNEGSKA (reference sequence). This CDR3 spans 14 amino acids. DNA for the CDR3: TGCAGTGCTAGTCGGGGACAGGGTCGTGAAAAACTGTTTTTT. It yields the protein CSASRGQGREKLFF.